This TCR beta chain was captured by sequencing in a study of shared T cell receptors in the human thymus. The V end was cut by 5 bases, the J end by 5 bases, with 13 bases between. Germline V lookup: CDR1 PRHDT, CDR2 FYEKMQ (reference sequence). The CDR3 loop spans 15 amino acids. The protocol was immunoSEQ multiplex PCR, while the TCRdb copy is restricted to in-frame clones and leaves out a portion. This table holds 600,000 or so clones, approximately 87% found once. As to this clone: The sample has other DNA sequences that encode this CDR3 too.

These same data were also listed under a study on human thymus T cells. Per that paper: Obtained as resections during corrective heart surgery, the thymus tissue was then studied. It looked as if thymic and blood repertoires used V and J genes in a biased way.

Specimen: thymocytes. V usage is TRBV13 and J usage is TRBJ1-6; TRBD1 might be the D (6 bases). This TCR derives from a boy under three years old with a congenital heart defect. The CDR3 nucleotides are TGTGCCAGCAGCGACGGACAGCTTAATAATTCACCCCTCCACTTT. The encoded protein is CASSDGQLNNSPLHF.